This T cell receptor beta chain was found in a study of T cell responses to AZD1222 COVID-19 vaccine. Study-level findings and limits: After two AZD1222 doses, spike-specific TCR breadth and depth rose versus day 0. White British people made up most donors, females outnumbered males, and clonal diversity was possibly underestimated. Regions 160-218 and 743-854 dominated among vaccine-associated CD4 TCRs spanning spike.

CDR1 is MNHEY, CDR2 SVGAGI, per germline. This CDR3 has 14 residues. The V gene lost 10 bases and the J gene lost 9 bases, with 24 bases spanning the gap. Libraries were prepared by immunoSEQ multiplex PCR; TCRdb keeps only in-frame clonotypes and omits some of them. The sample contains around 100,000 clones, 70% to 90% of which appear only once. On this clone: Its antigen remains unknown.

The sequence came from an adult in good health. The rearrangement joins TRBV6-5 to TRBJ2-5; possibly TRBD2 for D (6 bases). The sequenced sample was peripheral blood, obtained on day 0 of AZD1222 vaccination. The CDR3 bases are TGTGCCACCGGATCATTAGCGGCCCAGTGGTCCCAGTACTTC. Its protein product is CATGSLAAQWSQYF.